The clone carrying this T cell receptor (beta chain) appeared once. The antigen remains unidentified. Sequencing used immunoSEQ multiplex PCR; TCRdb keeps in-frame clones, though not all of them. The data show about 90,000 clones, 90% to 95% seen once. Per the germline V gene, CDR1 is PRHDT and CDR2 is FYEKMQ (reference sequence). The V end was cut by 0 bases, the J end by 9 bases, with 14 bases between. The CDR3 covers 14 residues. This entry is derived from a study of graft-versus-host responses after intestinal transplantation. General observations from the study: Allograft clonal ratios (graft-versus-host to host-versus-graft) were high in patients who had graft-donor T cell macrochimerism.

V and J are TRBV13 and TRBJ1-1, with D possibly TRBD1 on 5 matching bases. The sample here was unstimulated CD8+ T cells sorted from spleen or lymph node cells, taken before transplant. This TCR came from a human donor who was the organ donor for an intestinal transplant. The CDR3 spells CASSLGGLDNQAFF. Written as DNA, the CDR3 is TGTGCCAGCAGCTTAGGGGGACTGGACAATCAAGCTTTCTTT.